A selection of T cell receptor beta chains follows, all from one sample in a study of T cell responses to AZD1222 COVID-19 vaccine. Here immunoSEQ multiplex PCR was the method, and the copy in TCRdb shows in-frame clones only, minus some. The data show 95,000 to 150,000 clones, approximately 88% seen once. Sample: peripheral blood, taken on day 0 of AZD1222 vaccination. The receptors derive from an adult in good health. Both conserved end residues are part of each CDR3. D genes are given only for firm matches. Some rows have no size entry. The others give once, few or many, or a class for an expanded clone.

clone_size d_call j_call v_call cdr3_aa cdr3_nt
. . TRBJ1-2 TRBV7-9 CASSSSNNYGYTF TGTGCCAGCAGCTCTAGTAATAACTATGGCTACACCTTC
. . TRBJ2-5 TRBV7-3 CASSLREKETQYF TGTGCCAGCAGCCTTCGGGAGAAAGAGACCCAGTACTTC
. . TRBJ1-5 TRBV18 CASSSDHAGQPQHF TGTGCCAGCTCATCCGATCATGCCGGCCAGCCCCAGCATTTT
once . TRBJ1-1 TRBV6-6 CASVTAGWNTEAFF TGTGCCAGCGTAACCGCCGGATGGAACACTGAAGCTTTCTTT
. . TRBJ2-7 TRBV12-3/TRBV12-4 CASSLDGYYEQYF TGTGCCAGCAGTTTGGACGGATACTACGAGCAGTACTTC
. . TRBJ1-1 TRBV7-8 CASSFTGSTEAFF TGTGCCAGCAGCTTTACAGGGAGCACTGAAGCTTTCTTT
. TRBD1 TRBJ2-7 TRBV15 CATSRPNRGEQYF TGTGCCACCAGCAGACCTAACAGGGGCGAGCAGTACTTC
few TRBD1 TRBJ1-4 TRBV11-1 CASSLRTGINEKLFF TGTGCCAGCAGCCTCCGGACAGGAATTAATGAAAAACTGTTTTTT
. TRBD1 TRBJ1-1 TRBV10-3 CAISESKDRGNTEAFF TGTGCCATCAGTGAGTCTAAGGACAGGGGGAACACTGAAGCTTTCTTT
. TRBD1 TRBJ1-1 TRBV20-1 CSASWQGDTEAFF TGCAGTGCTAGTTGGCAGGGGGACACTGAAGCTTTCTTT
. . TRBJ2-7 TRBV3-1/TRBV3-2 CASSQGVGGYEQYF TGTGCCAGCAGCCAAGGCGTGGGGGGCTACGAGCAGTACTTC
. . TRBJ1-1 TRBV10-3 CATDPNDRNTEAFF TGTGCCACCGATCCCAACGACAGGAACACTGAAGCTTTCTTT
. . TRBJ1-2 TRBV6-5 CASNPSGGLYGYTF TGTGCCAGCAATCCCTCCGGGGGCCTTTATGGCTACACCTTC
. . TRBJ1-5 TRBV5-1 CASTPEGGSNQPQHF TGCGCCAGCACCCCAGAGGGGGGAAGCAATCAGCCCCAGCATTTT
. . TRBJ1-5 TRBV7-2 CASSLESDGDQPQHF TGTGCCAGCAGCTTAGAAAGTGACGGAGATCAGCCCCAGCATTTT
. . TRBJ1-3 TRBV4-3 CASSQSLNGAAAGNTIYF TGCGCCAGCAGCCAAAGTTTGAATGGGGCAGCTGCTGGAAACACCATATATTTT
. TRBD1 TRBJ1-1 TRBV12-3/TRBV12-4 CATATGGEAFF TGTGCCACCGCAACAGGGGGCGAAGCTTTCTTT
. . TRBJ1-4 TRBV15 CATSENRGVTNEKLFF TGTGCCACCAGCGAGAATCGGGGGGTCACTAATGAAAAACTGTTTTTT
. TRBD1 TRBJ1-2 TRBV19 CASSVTGVSGYTF TGTGCCAGTAGTGTCACAGGGGTCAGTGGCTACACCTTC
. TRBD1 TRBJ1-4 TRBV18 CASSPEDRVEKLFF TGTGCCAGCTCACCGGAAGACAGGGTCGAAAAACTGTTTTTT
. . TRBJ1-5 TRBV6-2/TRBV6-3 CASSYDGTYSNQPQHF TGTGCCAGCAGTTACGACGGGACCTATAGCAATCAGCCCCAGCATTTT
. . TRBJ1-1 TRBV27 CASSLTSNTEAFF TGTGCCAGCAGTTTAACGTCGAACACTGAAGCTTTCTTT
. TRBD1 TRBJ1-2 TRBV4-1 CASSRNRDSFNGYTF TGCGCCAGCAGCCGGAACCGGGACAGTTTCAATGGCTACACCTTC
. TRBD1 TRBJ1-6 TRBV6-2/TRBV6-3 CASSPDRDHSPLHF TGTGCCAGCAGTCCCGACAGGGATCATTCACCCCTCCACTTT
. . TRBJ1-2 TRBV6-5 CASRPTGYGYTF TGTGCCAGCAGGCCCACAGGGTATGGCTACACCTTC
. TRBD1 TRBJ1-1 TRBV5-1 CASSSLGGQGDEAFF TGCGCCAGCAGCTCCCTTGGGGGGCAGGGGGATGAAGCTTTCTTT
. . TRBJ2-2 TRBV5-8 CASSPQASTNTGELFF TGTGCCAGCAGCCCCCAGGCGAGCACGAACACCGGGGAGCTGTTTTTT
. . TRBJ2-6 TRBV5-1 CASSLEGFGANVLTF TGCGCCAGCAGCTTGGAAGGGTTTGGGGCCAACGTCCTGACTTTC
. . TRBJ2-3 TRBV6-4 CASGAGGSTDTQYF TGTGCCAGCGGGGCTGGGGGTAGCACAGATACGCAGTATTTT
. . TRBJ1-4 TRBV5-1 CASSSGFNEKLFF TGCGCCAGCAGCAGCGGATTCAATGAAAAACTGTTTTTT
. TRBD2 TRBJ2-7 TRBV6-5 CAGGEGFSYEQYF TGTGCCGGGGGGGAGGGGTTCTCCTACGAGCAGTACTTC
. . TRBJ1-2 TRBV12-3/TRBV12-4 CASSLNSAITF TGTGCCAGCAGTTTGAACAGCGCCATCACCTTC
. TRBD1 TRBJ1-3 TRBV18 CASSPRQGPTSGNTIYF TGTGCCAGCTCACCCAGACAGGGCCCAACCTCTGGAAACACCATATATTTT
once . TRBJ1-5 TRBV10-3 CAISEGGFNQPQHF TGTGCCATCAGTGAGGGCGGCTTTAATCAGCCCCAGCATTTT
. . TRBJ2-7 TRBV7-2 CASSPPSRGAYEQYF TGTGCCAGCAGCCCCCCGTCGCGGGGAGCCTACGAGCAGTACTTC
. . TRBJ2-1 TRBV6-5 CASSFRGETYNEQFF TGTGCCAGCAGTTTCAGGGGAGAAACCTACAATGAGCAGTTCTTC
. TRBD1 TRBJ2-3 TRBV19 CASSIKGAGTDTQYF TGTGCCAGTAGTATTAAGGGGGCCGGCACAGATACGCAGTATTTT
. TRBD1 TRBJ1-2 TRBV27 CASSEAGTGAVNTF TGTGCCAGCAGTGAGGCCGGGACAGGGGCGGTAAACACCTTC
few . TRBJ1-6 TRBV4-1 CASSPLRELGNSPLHF TGCGCCAGCAGCCCCCTCAGGGAGTTAGGGAATTCACCCCTCCACTTT
. TRBD2 TRBJ2-3 TRBV13 CASRAGGTDTQYF TGTGCCAGCAGGGCGGGGGGCACAGATACGCAGTATTTT
. TRBD2 TRBJ2-1 TRBV18 CASYGGDSSSYNEQFF TGTGCCAGCTACGGGGGGGACTCGAGCTCCTACAATGAGCAGTTCTTC
once TRBD1 TRBJ2-2 TRBV2 CASSGTGANTGELFF TGTGCCAGCTCTGGGACAGGGGCGAACACCGGGGAGCTGTTTTTT
. TRBD1 TRBJ1-2 TRBV29-1 CSVIPTGAYGYTF TGCAGCGTCATCCCGACAGGGGCTTATGGCTACACCTTC
. . TRBJ1-1 TRBV6-5 CASSKEGNTEAFF TGTGCCAGCAGTAAGGAGGGGAACACTGAAGCTTTCTTT
. . TRBJ1-2 TRBV19 CASTRGGQNYGYTF TGTGCCAGTACCCGGGGCGGGCAGAACTATGGCTACACCTTC
. . TRBJ1-2 TRBV6-2/TRBV6-3 CASSSPTYPNYGYTF TGTGCCAGCAGTTCACCGACATACCCTAACTATGGCTACACCTTC
. TRBD2 TRBJ2-5 TRBV7-6 CASSPVPGGETQYF TGTGCCAGCAGCCCCGTTCCGGGAGGAGAGACCCAGTACTTC
. TRBD1 TRBJ2-2 TRBV19 CASSAGAGTENTGELFF TGTGCCAGTAGTGCAGGGGCAGGGACAGAGAACACCGGGGAGCTGTTTTTT
. TRBD1 TRBJ2-1 TRBV2 CASSPDRSSSYNEQFF TGTGCCAGCAGTCCGGACAGGTCGAGCTCCTACAATGAGCAGTTCTTC
. . TRBJ2-5 TRBV2 CASSGDVRETQYF TGTGCCAGCAGTGGGGATGTTAGGGAGACCCAGTACTTC
. . TRBJ2-4 TRBV6-1 CASSDGSIFDIQYF TGTGCCAGCAGTGACGGGAGTATATTTGACATTCAGTACTTC
. . TRBJ2-7 TRBV6-5 CASSYGGSVPEQYF TGTGCCAGCAGTTACGGGGGATCCGTTCCAGAGCAGTACTTC